The rows below give T cell receptor beta chains drawn from one sample of a study of cytomegalovirus exposure and HLA in healthy donors. Only in-frame clones appear in the TCRdb table, and some are missing; sequencing was by immunoSEQ multiplex PCR. The table includes under 200,000 clones, 60% to 80% detected once. The sequenced sample was PBMCs. These receptors were obtained from a man aged 40-49 years in good health and CMV-seronegative. Both conserved end residues are part of each CDR3. Fields, in order: CDR3 protein, CDR3 DNA, V gene, clone size, J gene, CDR3 length, D gene. D genes are given only for firm matches. Rows give clone size only sometimes, using once, few, many, or a class for an expanded clone.

CDR3 protein: CASSLWAGRGNTEAFF
CDR3 DNA: TGTGCCAGCAGCTTATGGGCAGGGAGGGGAAACACTGAAGCTTTCTTT
V gene: TRBV7-2
clone size: -
J gene: TRBJ1-1
CDR3 length: 16
D gene: -

CDR3 protein: CASSQGSQGNYGYTF
CDR3 DNA: TGCGCCAGCAGCCAGGGAAGCCAGGGCAACTATGGCTACACCTTC
V gene: TRBV4-1
clone size: -
J gene: TRBJ1-2
CDR3 length: 15
D gene: -

CDR3 protein: CASSFLPNSQETQYF
CDR3 DNA: TGCGCCAGCAGCTTCCTCCCGAACTCCCAAGAGACCCAGTACTTC
V gene: TRBV5-1
clone size: -
J gene: TRBJ2-5
CDR3 length: 15
D gene: -

CDR3 protein: CASSQVSAGTYEQYF
CDR3 DNA: TGCGCCAGCAGCCAAGTTTCAGCGGGAACCTACGAGCAGTACTTC
V gene: TRBV4-1
clone size: once
J gene: TRBJ2-7
CDR3 length: 15
D gene: TRBD2

CDR3 protein: CASRAGTQTNEQFF
CDR3 DNA: TGTGCCAGCAGAGCCGGGACTCAGACTAATGAGCAGTTCTTC
V gene: TRBV2
clone size: -
J gene: TRBJ2-1
CDR3 length: 14
D gene: -

CDR3 protein: CASSPTQGSYEQYF
CDR3 DNA: TGTGCCAGCTCACCAACACAGGGTTCGTACGAGCAGTACTTC
V gene: TRBV18
clone size: few
J gene: TRBJ2-7
CDR3 length: 14
D gene: -

CDR3 protein: CASSSAASSLAGGRDTQYF
CDR3 DNA: TGTGCCAGCAGCTCCGCCGCCAGCTCGTTAGCGGGAGGAAGGGATACGCAGTATTTT
V gene: TRBV11-2
clone size: -
J gene: TRBJ2-3
CDR3 length: 19
D gene: TRBD2

CDR3 protein: CASSPSRDRAYEQYF
CDR3 DNA: TGTGCCAGCAGTCCAAGCCGGGACAGGGCCTACGAGCAGTACTTC
V gene: TRBV27
clone size: few
J gene: TRBJ2-7
CDR3 length: 15
D gene: TRBD1

CDR3 protein: CASSPDNDQPQHF
CDR3 DNA: TGTGCCAGCAGCCCTGACAACGACCAGCCCCAGCATTTT
V gene: TRBV5-5
clone size: -
J gene: TRBJ1-5
CDR3 length: 13
D gene: -

CDR3 protein: CASSLTGWDNEQFF
CDR3 DNA: TGCGCCAGCAGCTTGACAGGGTGGGACAATGAGCAGTTCTTC
V gene: TRBV5-1
clone size: -
J gene: TRBJ2-1
CDR3 length: 14
D gene: -

CDR3 protein: CASSIGYDRGDEQYF
CDR3 DNA: TGTGCCAGTAGTATAGGGTACGACAGGGGGGACGAGCAGTACTTC
V gene: TRBV19
clone size: -
J gene: TRBJ2-7
CDR3 length: 15
D gene: TRBD1

CDR3 protein: CASSPQGGSYEQYF
CDR3 DNA: TGTGCCAGCAGCCCGCAGGGGGGATCCTACGAGCAGTACTTC
V gene: TRBV7-2
clone size: once
J gene: TRBJ2-7
CDR3 length: 14
D gene: -

CDR3 protein: CASSLPSPGGAEGYTF
CDR3 DNA: TGTGCCAGCAGCTTACCTTCCCCAGGGGGCGCGGAGGGCTACACCTTC
V gene: TRBV7-2
clone size: -
J gene: TRBJ1-2
CDR3 length: 16
D gene: TRBD1

CDR3 protein: CASSEGRGLYKAFF
CDR3 DNA: TGTGCCAGCAGTGAAGGCAGGGGGCTTTATAAAGCTTTCTTT
V gene: TRBV2
clone size: -
J gene: TRBJ1-1
CDR3 length: 14
D gene: TRBD1

CDR3 protein: CASRTPGGEGNEQFF
CDR3 DNA: TGTGCCAGCAGGACCCCAGGGGGCGAGGGCAATGAGCAGTTCTTC
V gene: TRBV7-3
clone size: -
J gene: TRBJ2-1
CDR3 length: 15
D gene: TRBD1

CDR3 protein: CASSVDREDYGYTF
CDR3 DNA: TGTGCCAGCAGTGTTGACAGGGAGGACTATGGCTACACCTTC
V gene: TRBV6-1
clone size: few
J gene: TRBJ1-2
CDR3 length: 14
D gene: TRBD1

CDR3 protein: CASSLDSSTDTQYF
CDR3 DNA: TGCGCCAGCAGCTTGGACAGTAGCACAGATACGCAGTATTTT
V gene: TRBV5-1
clone size: -
J gene: TRBJ2-3
CDR3 length: 14
D gene: -

CDR3 protein: CASSPQTGQGGGYTF
CDR3 DNA: TGCGCCAGCAGCCCACAAACGGGACAGGGCGGTGGCTACACCTTC
V gene: TRBV4-3
clone size: -
J gene: TRBJ1-2
CDR3 length: 15
D gene: TRBD1

CDR3 protein: CASTGGDRGNEQYF
CDR3 DNA: TGTGCCAGTACCGGTGGGGACAGGGGCAACGAGCAGTACTTC
V gene: TRBV19
clone size: -
J gene: TRBJ2-7
CDR3 length: 14
D gene: TRBD1

CDR3 protein: CASSRSVQETQYF
CDR3 DNA: TGTGCCAGTAGTCGTAGCGTCCAAGAGACCCAGTACTTC
V gene: TRBV19
clone size: -
J gene: TRBJ2-5
CDR3 length: 13
D gene: -

CDR3 protein: CASSESQGPHNEQFF
CDR3 DNA: TGTGCCAGCAGTGAATCACAGGGGCCCCACAATGAGCAGTTCTTC
V gene: TRBV6-4
clone size: -
J gene: TRBJ2-1
CDR3 length: 15
D gene: TRBD1

CDR3 protein: CASSLSTSGGHQPQHF
CDR3 DNA: TGTGCCAGCAGTTTGTCCACGTCAGGGGGTCATCAGCCCCAGCATTTT
V gene: TRBV5-8
clone size: -
J gene: TRBJ1-5
CDR3 length: 16
D gene: TRBD1

CDR3 protein: CASRTTSDSYEQYF
CDR3 DNA: TGTGCCAGCAGAACTACTAGCGACTCCTACGAGCAGTACTTC
V gene: TRBV7-2
clone size: few
J gene: TRBJ2-7
CDR3 length: 14
D gene: TRBD2

CDR3 protein: CASSELAGTDTQYF
CDR3 DNA: TGTGCCAGCAGTGAACTAGCGGGGACGGATACGCAGTATTTT
V gene: TRBV2
clone size: few
J gene: TRBJ2-3
CDR3 length: 14
D gene: TRBD2

CDR3 protein: CASSPGGVNTEAFF
CDR3 DNA: TGTGCCAGCAGCCCGGGAGGGGTTAACACTGAAGCTTTCTTT
V gene: TRBV11-3
clone size: few
J gene: TRBJ1-1
CDR3 length: 14
D gene: -

CDR3 protein: CASSERREETQYF
CDR3 DNA: TGTGCCAGCAGTGAGCGGAGAGAAGAGACCCAGTACTTC
V gene: TRBV2
clone size: -
J gene: TRBJ2-5
CDR3 length: 13
D gene: -

CDR3 protein: CASSPGQQETQYF
CDR3 DNA: TGTGCCAGCTCACCAGGCCAGCAAGAGACCCAGTACTTC
V gene: TRBV18
clone size: -
J gene: TRBJ2-5
CDR3 length: 13
D gene: -

CDR3 protein: CASSQEAGDNYGYTF
CDR3 DNA: TGCGCCAGCAGCCAAGAAGCCGGGGATAACTATGGCTACACCTTC
V gene: TRBV4-3
clone size: -
J gene: TRBJ1-2
CDR3 length: 15
D gene: -

CDR3 protein: CASSLESGDEQFF
CDR3 DNA: TGTGCCAGCAGCTTAGAGTCAGGGGATGAGCAGTTCTTC
V gene: TRBV7-9
clone size: few
J gene: TRBJ2-1
CDR3 length: 13
D gene: -

CDR3 protein: CASSQPGQFNYGYTF
CDR3 DNA: TGTGCCAGCAGCCAACCAGGACAGTTTAACTATGGCTACACCTTC
V gene: TRBV4-2
clone size: -
J gene: TRBJ1-2
CDR3 length: 15
D gene: -

CDR3 protein: CASSPAGQDGGYTF
CDR3 DNA: TGTGCCAGCTCACCCGCCGGACAGGATGGTGGCTACACCTTC
V gene: TRBV18
clone size: -
J gene: TRBJ1-2
CDR3 length: 14
D gene: TRBD1

CDR3 protein: CASSEGGSNEQFF
CDR3 DNA: TGTGCCAGCAGTGAGGGGGGAAGCAATGAGCAGTTCTTC
V gene: TRBV25-1
clone size: -
J gene: TRBJ2-1
CDR3 length: 13
D gene: -

CDR3 protein: CASSNGQPGQGNTIYF
CDR3 DNA: TGCGCCAGCAGCAACGGCCAACCGGGACAAGGAAACACCATATATTTT
V gene: TRBV5-1
clone size: -
J gene: TRBJ1-3
CDR3 length: 16
D gene: -

CDR3 protein: CASSFAGAGVDTQYF
CDR3 DNA: TGTGCCAGCAGCTTCGCGGGGGCCGGGGTAGATACGCAGTATTTT
V gene: TRBV7-2
clone size: once
J gene: TRBJ2-3
CDR3 length: 15
D gene: -

CDR3 protein: CAWGTNFAYEQYF
CDR3 DNA: TGTGCCTGGGGTACGAACTTTGCCTACGAGCAGTACTTC
V gene: TRBV30
clone size: -
J gene: TRBJ2-7
CDR3 length: 13
D gene: -

CDR3 protein: CASSSRDSDSSGYTF
CDR3 DNA: TGTGCCAGCAGTTCCCGGGACAGTGATTCTAGCGGCTACACCTTC
V gene: TRBV27
clone size: -
J gene: TRBJ1-2
CDR3 length: 15
D gene: TRBD1

CDR3 protein: CASSLIPPGLAGVHEQYF
CDR3 DNA: TGTGCCAGCAGCTTAATCCCCCCGGGACTAGCGGGGGTCCACGAGCAGTACTTC
V gene: TRBV13
clone size: -
J gene: TRBJ2-7
CDR3 length: 18
D gene: TRBD2

CDR3 protein: CASSPDGDYGYTF
CDR3 DNA: TGTGCCAGCTCACCGGACGGGGACTATGGCTACACCTTC
V gene: TRBV18
clone size: few
J gene: TRBJ1-2
CDR3 length: 13
D gene: -

CDR3 protein: CASSSRLLETQYF
CDR3 DNA: TGTGCCAGTAGTTCTCGGTTACTAGAGACCCAGTACTTC
V gene: TRBV19
clone size: -
J gene: TRBJ2-5
CDR3 length: 13
D gene: -

CDR3 protein: CAWGGPYRGLEDTEAFF
CDR3 DNA: TGTGCCTGGGGGGGCCCGTACAGGGGGCTGGAGGACACTGAAGCTTTCTTT
V gene: TRBV30
clone size: -
J gene: TRBJ1-1
CDR3 length: 17
D gene: TRBD1

CDR3 protein: CASSGSLGGAREQYF
CDR3 DNA: TGTGCCAGCAGTGGCTCTCTCGGGGGGGCGAGAGAGCAGTACTTC
V gene: TRBV6-5
clone size: -
J gene: TRBJ2-7
CDR3 length: 15
D gene: TRBD2

CDR3 protein: CAGGGGTSNQPQHF
CDR3 DNA: TGTGCCGGAGGGGGGGGGACTAGCAATCAGCCCCAGCATTTT
V gene: TRBV19
clone size: few
J gene: TRBJ1-5
CDR3 length: 14
D gene: -

CDR3 protein: CASSFSGSGETQYF
CDR3 DNA: TGTGCCAGCAGCTTTAGTGGGTCGGGTGAGACCCAGTACTTC
V gene: TRBV7-9
clone size: -
J gene: TRBJ2-5
CDR3 length: 14
D gene: -

CDR3 protein: CASLNGGVQPQHF
CDR3 DNA: TGTGCCAGCCTCAATGGCGGAGTACAGCCCCAGCATTTT
V gene: TRBV21-1
clone size: -
J gene: TRBJ1-5
CDR3 length: 13
D gene: -

CDR3 protein: CAIRSGQGISTDTQYF
CDR3 DNA: TGTGCCATCAGATCGGGACAGGGGATAAGCACAGATACGCAGTATTTT
V gene: TRBV10-3
clone size: few
J gene: TRBJ2-3
CDR3 length: 16
D gene: TRBD1

CDR3 protein: CASRKGTSGIYNEQFF
CDR3 DNA: TGTGCCAGCAGAAAGGGGACTAGCGGGATTTACAATGAGCAGTTCTTC
V gene: TRBV27
clone size: -
J gene: TRBJ2-1
CDR3 length: 16
D gene: TRBD2

CDR3 protein: CASRAPGQDLYEQYF
CDR3 DNA: TGTGCCAGTAGGGCCCCGGGACAGGATCTATACGAGCAGTACTTC
V gene: TRBV19
clone size: -
J gene: TRBJ2-7
CDR3 length: 15
D gene: TRBD1

CDR3 protein: CASSVGQGHYNEQFF
CDR3 DNA: TGTGCCAGCAGCGTTGGACAGGGACATTACAATGAGCAGTTCTTC
V gene: TRBV9
clone size: -
J gene: TRBJ2-1
CDR3 length: 15
D gene: TRBD1

CDR3 protein: CASSSAGTGGRETQYF
CDR3 DNA: TGTGCCAGCAGCTCAGCCGGGACAGGGGGACGAGAGACCCAGTACTTC
V gene: TRBV7-8
clone size: -
J gene: TRBJ2-5
CDR3 length: 16
D gene: TRBD1

CDR3 protein: CATSRDWLDSNQPQHF
CDR3 DNA: TGTGCCACCAGCAGAGATTGGCTAGATAGCAATCAGCCCCAGCATTTT
V gene: TRBV15
clone size: -
J gene: TRBJ1-5
CDR3 length: 16
D gene: -

CDR3 protein: CASSSGTGVVEQYF
CDR3 DNA: TGTGCCAGCAGCTCCGGGACAGGGGTGGTCGAGCAGTACTTC
V gene: TRBV7-9
clone size: -
J gene: TRBJ2-7
CDR3 length: 14
D gene: TRBD1

CDR3 protein: CASSLRETQYF
CDR3 DNA: TGCGCCAGCAGTTTGCGGGAGACCCAGTACTTC
V gene: TRBV5-1
clone size: few
J gene: TRBJ2-5
CDR3 length: 11
D gene: -

CDR3 protein: CASSDRGALNQPQHF
CDR3 DNA: TGTGCCAGCAGTGACAGGGGCGCTTTGAATCAGCCCCAGCATTTT
V gene: TRBV6-6
clone size: -
J gene: TRBJ1-5
CDR3 length: 15
D gene: TRBD1

CDR3 protein: CASSQAGDLSYGYTF
CDR3 DNA: TGCGCCAGCAGCCAAGCAGGGGATTTGAGCTATGGCTACACCTTC
V gene: TRBV4-1
clone size: -
J gene: TRBJ1-2
CDR3 length: 15
D gene: -

CDR3 protein: CASSPRQVSSYEQYF
CDR3 DNA: TGTGCCAGCTCACCGCGACAGGTTAGTTCCTACGAGCAGTACTTC
V gene: TRBV18
clone size: -
J gene: TRBJ2-7
CDR3 length: 15
D gene: -

CDR3 protein: CASSIRATGYETQYF
CDR3 DNA: TGTGCCAGTAGTATAAGGGCTACGGGGTACGAGACCCAGTACTTC
V gene: TRBV19
clone size: few
J gene: TRBJ2-5
CDR3 length: 15
D gene: -

CDR3 protein: CASSVTGGGSYGYTF
CDR3 DNA: TGTGCCAGCAGCGTAACAGGGGGCGGTAGCTATGGCTACACCTTC
V gene: TRBV9
clone size: -
J gene: TRBJ1-2
CDR3 length: 15
D gene: TRBD1

CDR3 protein: CASTSSGLYEQYF
CDR3 DNA: TGTGCCAGCACCTCTTCTGGGCTCTACGAGCAGTACTTC
V gene: TRBV28
clone size: once
J gene: TRBJ2-7
CDR3 length: 13
D gene: -

CDR3 protein: CSVDTDYGYTF
CDR3 DNA: TGCAGCGTTGACACAGACTATGGCTACACCTTC
V gene: TRBV29-1
clone size: -
J gene: TRBJ1-2
CDR3 length: 11
D gene: -

CDR3 protein: CAISGGNLGTYNQPQHF
CDR3 DNA: TGTGCCATCAGTGGGGGGAATTTGGGGACATATAATCAGCCCCAGCATTTT
V gene: TRBV10-3
clone size: -
J gene: TRBJ1-5
CDR3 length: 17
D gene: -